Each of the 22 T cell receptor beta chains below was sequenced from the same sample in a study of blood T cell repertoires in COVID-19. Generated by immunoSEQ multiplex PCR, the TCRdb table keeps only in-frame clones and is missing some. The table records some 400,000 clones, roughly 86% of them present only once. Sequencing used peripheral blood. These receptors came from a human donor with acute or convalescent COVID-19. The donor label of this sample is uncertain.

This clone has only a few counts. This chain joins TRBV25-1 and TRBJ2-2; D gene uncertain. The CDR3 covers 13 residues. Per the germline V gene, CDR1 is MGHDK and CDR2 is SYGVNS. V lost 5 bases and J 8 bases, leaving 12 bases between the germline ends. Here the CDR3 DNA reads TGTGCCAGCAGTCCCCGGGTTTGGGGGGAGCTGTTTTTT. Amino acid sequence: CASSPRVWGELFF.

The J gene is TRBJ2-1, the V gene TRBV20-1; a possible D gene is TRBD2 (5 bases). Germline V gene sequence: CDR1 DFQATT, CDR2 SNEGSKA (reference sequence). The CDR3 totals 11 residues. Trimming took 1 base from V and 10 from J, leaving 8 bases between them. The CDR3 nucleotides are TGCAGTGCTAGAGGGCGGGCCGAGCAGTTCTTC. Amino acid sequence: CSARGRAEQFF.

Details on this clone: The identical CDR3 is also encoded by other nucleotide sequences in the sample. This chain joins TRBV6-4 and TRBJ2-1; 11 bases fit TRBD2. The V and J ends lost 3 bases and 6 bases, in that order; junction bases with no gene match: 1. The CDR3 length is 14 residues. Germline assignment: CDR1 MRHNA and CDR2 SNTAGT. CDR3 loop: CASSDSGGANEQFF. In DNA, the CDR3 is TGTGCCAGCAGTGATAGCGGGGGGGCCAATGAGCAGTTCTTC.

The V gene is TRBV9, the J gene TRBJ1-4, with D unclear. V was pared by 2 bases and J by 4 bases, with 12 bases between. CDR1 SGDLS and CDR2 YYNGEE come from the germline V gene. This CDR3 is 15 amino acids long. CDR3: CASSVSGNLNEKLFF. In nucleotides, the CDR3 is TGTGCCAGCAGCGTTTCGGGGAACCTTAATGAAAAACTGTTTTTT.

The rearrangement links TRBV18 to TRBJ2-7; the D gene is possibly TRBD1 (5 bases). V lost 6 bases to trimming and J lost 2 bases, with 20 bases between them. The germline V gene has CDR1 KGHSH and CDR2 LQKENI. This CDR3 spans 16 amino acids. The CDR3 sequence is CASSKEAGLGAYEQYF. The CDR3 DNA sequence: TGTGCCAGCTCCAAAGAGGCAGGGCTCGGTGCCTACGAGCAGTACTTC.

Only one count was recorded for this clone. CDR3 DNA: TGCGCCAGCAGCTTCTACGGGACAGGGTATGGCTACACCTTC. Translating it yields CASSFYGTGYGYTF. The chain carries TRBV5-1 and TRBJ1-2, with 9 bases lining up with TRBD1. The germline gives CDR1 SGHRS, CDR2 YFSETQ. J lost 5 bases, V lost 2 bases, and 4 bases had no gene match. The CDR3 contains 14 residues.

The chain uses TRBV28 and TRBJ1-1; 8 nucleotides match TRBD1. Trimming took 4 bases from V and 0 from J; bases not matched to a gene: 7. From germline, CDR1 is MDHEN and CDR2 SYDVKM. CDR3 length equals 16 residues. The CDR3, as DNA: TGTGCCAGCAGTTCCGCCGGGACAGGAATGAACACTGAAGCTTTCTTT. Residues: CASSSAGTGMNTEAFF.

The gene calls are TRBV6-2 or TRBV6-3 and TRBJ1-5; weak D call: TRBD1 (5 bases). V shed 2 bases and J shed 1 base, with 9 bases lying between them. This CDR3 spans 15 amino acids. Germline CDR1 MNHEY, CDR2 SVGEGT. CDR3 sequence (DNA): TGTGCCAGCAGTTACCGCAGGGTAAGCAATCAGCCCCAGCATTTT. Its translation: CASSYRRVSNQPQHF.

V usage is TRBV7-2 and J usage is TRBJ1-6, with D perhaps TRBD1 (6 bases). Trimming took 5 bases from V and 14 from J, leaving 16 bases between them. CDR1 SGHTA and CDR2 FQGNSA come from the germline V gene. The CDR3 has 13 amino acids. CDR3 protein: CASSLPGHYTLHF. DNA for the CDR3: TGTGCCAGCAGCCTTCCGGGACACTACACCCTCCACTTT.

This chain uses TRBV18 with TRBJ1-4; tentative D call: TRBD1 (5 bases). Germline V CDR1 and CDR2: KGHSH, LQKENI. The CDR3 consists of 15 residues. The germline V and J ends were trimmed by 4 bases and 0 bases, with 9 bases remaining between them. This CDR3 is CASSQGYATNEKLFF. Written as DNA, the CDR3 is TGTGCCAGCTCACAGGGGTACGCAACTAATGAAAAACTGTTTTTT.

The chain recombines TRBV12-3 or TRBV12-4 with TRBJ1-5; D uncertain. Deletions cut 5 bases from V and 6 bases from J, with 8 bases between. The CDR3 is made up of 12 amino acids. The CDR3 DNA sequence: TGTGCCAGCAGTCGGGAAGGTCAGCCCCAGCATTTT. This translates into CASSREGQPQHF.

V usage is TRBV2 and J usage is TRBJ1-1; TRBD1 might be the D (5 bases). Germline values: CDR1 SNHLY, CDR2 FYNNEI. The CDR3 length is 13 residues. V was trimmed by 1 base and J by 4 bases, leaving 7 bases between them. CDR3: CASSEVDSTEAFF. CDR3 in DNA: TGTGCCAGCAGTGAAGTTGACAGCACTGAAGCTTTCTTT. The full variable domain, in which reference TRBV2 and TRBJ1-1 provide the parts outside the CDR3, is EPEVTQTPSHQVTQMGQEVILRCVPISNHLYFYWYRQILGQKVEFLVSFYNNEISEKSEIFDDQFSVERPDGSNFTLKIRSTKLEDSAMYFCASSEVDSTEAFFGQGTRLTVV.

The count of this clone is one. The V gene is TRBV5-8, the J gene TRBJ2-1; the match to TRBD1 covers 7 bases. Germline CDR1 SGHTS, CDR2 YDEGEE. The CDR3 has 14 amino acids. V was pared by 4 bases and J by 4 bases, with 5 bases of the junction left unmatched. The CDR3 here is CASSLGGAYNEQFF. The CDR3 DNA reads TGTGCCAGCAGCCTAGGGGGCGCGTACAATGAGCAGTTCTTC.

V is TRBV28 and J is TRBJ1-6; a weak D match, TRBD1 (5 bases). V lost 6 bases to trimming and J lost 0 bases, with 12 bases between them. There are 16 residues in the CDR3. The germline gives CDR1 MDHEN, CDR2 SYDVKM. The CDR3 is CASRLQESSYNSPLHF. In nucleotides, the CDR3 is TGTGCCAGCAGGCTACAGGAAAGCTCCTATAATTCACCCCTCCACTTT.

The V call is TRBV28, the J call TRBJ1-1; D call uncertain. Germline CDR1 and CDR2: MDHEN and SYDVKM. Trimming removed 4 bases at V and 4 bases at J, with 16 bases between. The CDR3 consists of 15 residues. For the CDR3, the DNA is TGTGCCAGCAGTTCCCCTCGGGATTTGGGCACTGAAGCTTTCTTT. It specifies CASSSPRDLGTEAFF.

The rearrangement joins TRBV6-1 to TRBJ2-3; 11 bases match TRBD2. The CDR3 is 18 residues long. Trimming at V came to 4 bases and at J to 2 bases, leaving 11 bases not matched to a gene. Germline CDR1 is MNHNS and CDR2 is SASEGT. The DNA of the CDR3 is TGTGCCAGCAGTGGACTAGCGGGGACTTCACTAGCCACAGATACGCAGTATTTT. Amino acids: CASSGLAGTSLATDTQYF.

There are a few counts of this clone. The CDR3 spells CASSSNREAGNTIYF. The CDR3 region has the DNA TGTGCCAGCAGTTCCAACAGGGAAGCTGGAAACACCATATATTTT. The V and J genes are TRBV14 and TRBJ1-3; D possibly corresponds to TRBD1 (6 bases). With 6 bases removed from V and 2 bases from J, the gap between germline ends came to 14 bases. Germline V gives CDR1 SGHDN, CDR2 FVKESK. The CDR3 has 15 amino acids.

This rearrangement joins TRBV19 to TRBJ1-4, with TRBD1 matching 9 bases. The CDR3 length is 16 residues. From germline, CDR1 is LNHDA and CDR2 SQIVND (reference sequence). Trimming cost V 5 bases and J 1 base; bases outside gene matches: 5. CDR3 region: CASSSGQGVTNEKLFF. In DNA form, the CDR3 reads TGTGCCAGTAGTTCGGGACAGGGAGTAACTAATGAAAAACTGTTTTTT.

This clone was detected only a few times. The chain uses TRBV28 and TRBJ1-6, with a tentative D call TRBD1 (5 bases). V lost 7 bases, J lost 0 bases, and 7 bases lay in between. Germline loops: CDR1 MDHEN, CDR2 SYDVKM. The CDR3 length is 14 residues. CDR3 in amino acids: CASTGGSYNSPLHF. CDR3 coding DNA: TGTGCCAGCACGGGGGGCTCCTATAATTCACCCCTCCACTTT.

This chain links TRBV14 with TRBJ2-1, with D possibly being TRBD2 (7 bases). Germline V gene sequence: CDR1 SGHDN, CDR2 FVKESK. Trimming removed 11 bases from V and 0 bases from J, with 17 bases in between. The CDR3 runs to 15 residues. DNA for the CDR3: TGTGCCTCAACCCGGGGGGCGAGCTCCTACAATGAGCAGTTCTTC. Protein: CASTRGASSYNEQFF.

The V call is TRBV6-4, the J call TRBJ1-4; 7 bases match TRBD1. V lost 10 bases, J lost 7 bases, and 12 bases stayed unmatched. This CDR3 spans 14 amino acids. CDR1 MRHNA and CDR2 SNTAGT come from the germline V gene. DNA for the CDR3: TGTGCCACCCCCCCCCATAGGGGGCGTGAAAAACTGTTTTTT. Translating it yields CATPPHRGREKLFF.

The chain combines TRBV27 with TRBJ2-7, with a possible D match to TRBD1 (6 bases). The CDR3 is 15 residues long. V shed 2 bases and J shed 0 bases, with 11 bases lying between them. Germline V gene lookup returns CDR1 MNHEY and CDR2 SMNVEV (reference sequence). In nucleotides, the CDR3 is TGTGCCAGCAGTTTAAAGGGACACGTCTCCTACGAGCAGTACTTC. It specifies CASSLKGHVSYEQYF.